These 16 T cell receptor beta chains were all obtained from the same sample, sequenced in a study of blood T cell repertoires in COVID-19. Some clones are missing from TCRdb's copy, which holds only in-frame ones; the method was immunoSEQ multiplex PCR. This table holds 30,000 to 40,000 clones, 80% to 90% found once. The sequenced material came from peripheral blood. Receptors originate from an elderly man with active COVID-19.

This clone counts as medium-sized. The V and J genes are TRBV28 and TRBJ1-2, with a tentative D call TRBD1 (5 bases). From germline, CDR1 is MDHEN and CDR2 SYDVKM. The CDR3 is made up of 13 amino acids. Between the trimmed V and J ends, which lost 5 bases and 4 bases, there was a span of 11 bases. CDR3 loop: CASSATVLYGYTF. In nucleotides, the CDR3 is TGTGCCAGCAGTGCGACAGTACTCTATGGCTACACCTTC.

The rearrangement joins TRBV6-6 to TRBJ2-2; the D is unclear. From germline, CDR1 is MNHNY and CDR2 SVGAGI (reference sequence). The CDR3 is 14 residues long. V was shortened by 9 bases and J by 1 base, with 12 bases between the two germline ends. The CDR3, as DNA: TGTGCCAGTCGGAGCCCACAGAACACCGGGGAGCTGTTTTTT. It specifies CASRSPQNTGELFF.

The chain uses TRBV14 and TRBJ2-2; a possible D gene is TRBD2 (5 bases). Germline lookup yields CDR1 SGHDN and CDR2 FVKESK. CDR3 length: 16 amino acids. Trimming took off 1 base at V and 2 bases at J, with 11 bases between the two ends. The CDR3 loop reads CASSQVRTRNTGELFF. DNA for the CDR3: TGTGCCAGCAGCCAAGTTCGGACTCGAAACACCGGGGAGCTGTTTTTT.

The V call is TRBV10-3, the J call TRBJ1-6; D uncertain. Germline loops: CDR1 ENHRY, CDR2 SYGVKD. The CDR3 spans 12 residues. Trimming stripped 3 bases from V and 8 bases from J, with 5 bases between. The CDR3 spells CAISDNYSPLHF. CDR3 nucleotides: TGTGCCATCAGTGATAACTATTCACCCCTCCACTTT.

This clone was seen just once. CDR3 in DNA: TGTGCCAGCAGCTCCGGACTAGCGGGAGTCCAAGAGACCCAGTACTTC. It specifies CASSSGLAGVQETQYF. The J gene is TRBJ2-5, the V gene TRBV5-4; 13 bases are shared with TRBD2. CDR1 and CDR2 (germline): SGHNT, YYREEE (reference sequence). V gave up 3 bases and J gave up 1 base; unmatched junction bases: 3. The CDR3 consists of 16 residues.

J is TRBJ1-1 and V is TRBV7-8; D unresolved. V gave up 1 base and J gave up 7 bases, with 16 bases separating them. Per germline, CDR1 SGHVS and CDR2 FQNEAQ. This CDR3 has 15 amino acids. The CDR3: CASSLGGRRAHEAFF. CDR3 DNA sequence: TGTGCCAGCAGCTTAGGAGGAAGGAGGGCCCATGAAGCTTTCTTT. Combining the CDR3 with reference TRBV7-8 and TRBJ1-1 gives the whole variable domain GAGVSQSPRYKVAKRGQDVALRCDPISGHVSLFWYQQALGQGPEFLTYFQNEAQLDKSGLPSDRFFAERPEGSVSTLKIQRTQQEDSAVYLCASSLGGRRAHEAFFGQGTRLTVV.

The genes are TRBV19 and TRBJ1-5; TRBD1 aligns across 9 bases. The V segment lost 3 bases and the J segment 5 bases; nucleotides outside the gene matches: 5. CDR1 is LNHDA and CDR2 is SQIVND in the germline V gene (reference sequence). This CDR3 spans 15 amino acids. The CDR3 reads CASSMGGQGHQPQHF. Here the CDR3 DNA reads TGTGCCAGTAGTATGGGGGGACAGGGACATCAGCCCCAGCATTTT.

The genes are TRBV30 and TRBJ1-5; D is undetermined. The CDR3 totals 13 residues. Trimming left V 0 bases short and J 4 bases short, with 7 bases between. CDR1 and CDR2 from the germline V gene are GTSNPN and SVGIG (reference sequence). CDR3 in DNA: TGTGCCTGGAGTGTAAGCGGGAATCAGCCCCAGCATTTT. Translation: CAWSVSGNQPQHF.

The CDR3 loop reads CASSPFGAGELFF. The CDR3 coding sequence is TGTGCCAGCAGCCCGTTCGGGGCCGGGGAGCTGTTTTTT. The chain has TRBV7-6 and TRBJ2-2, with D possibly matching TRBD2 (5 bases). The CDR3 is 13 amino acids. CDR1 is SGHVS and CDR2 is FNYEAQ in the germline V gene. The V end was cut by 5 bases, the J end by 6 bases, with 10 bases between.

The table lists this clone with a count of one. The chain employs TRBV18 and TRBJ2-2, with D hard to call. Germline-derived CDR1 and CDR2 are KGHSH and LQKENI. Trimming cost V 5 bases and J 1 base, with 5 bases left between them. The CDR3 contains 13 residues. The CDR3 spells CASSVQNTGELFF. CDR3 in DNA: TGTGCCAGCTCAGTACAGAACACCGGGGAGCTGTTTTTT.

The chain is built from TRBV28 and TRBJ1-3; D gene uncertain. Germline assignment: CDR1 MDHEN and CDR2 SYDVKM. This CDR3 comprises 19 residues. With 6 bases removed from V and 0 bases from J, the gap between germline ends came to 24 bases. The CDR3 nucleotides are TGTGCCAGCAGACCAATCTTTCGGGTTGGCGGAGGCTCTGGAAACACCATATATTTT. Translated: CASRPIFRVGGGSGNTIYF.

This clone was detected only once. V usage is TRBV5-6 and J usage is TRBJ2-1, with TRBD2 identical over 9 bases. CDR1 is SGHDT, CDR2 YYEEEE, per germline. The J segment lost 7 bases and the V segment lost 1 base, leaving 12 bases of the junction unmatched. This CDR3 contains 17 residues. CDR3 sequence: CASSLPLQLAGLNEQFF. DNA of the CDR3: TGTGCCAGCAGCTTGCCGCTCCAACTAGCGGGCCTTAATGAGCAGTTCTTC.

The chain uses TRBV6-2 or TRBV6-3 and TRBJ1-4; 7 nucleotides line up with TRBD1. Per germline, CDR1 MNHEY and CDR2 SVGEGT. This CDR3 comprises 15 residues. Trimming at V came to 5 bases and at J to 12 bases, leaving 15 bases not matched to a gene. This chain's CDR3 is CASSEGTGTARELFF. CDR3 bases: TGTGCCAGCAGTGAGGGAACCGGGACAGCGCGCGAACTGTTTTTT.

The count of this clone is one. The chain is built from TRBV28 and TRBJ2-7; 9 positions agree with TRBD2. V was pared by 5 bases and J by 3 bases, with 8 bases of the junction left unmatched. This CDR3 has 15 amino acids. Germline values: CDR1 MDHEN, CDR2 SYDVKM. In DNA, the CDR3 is TGTGCCAGCAGTCCACATAGCGGGGGAGACTACGAGCAGTACTTC. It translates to CASSPHSGGDYEQYF.

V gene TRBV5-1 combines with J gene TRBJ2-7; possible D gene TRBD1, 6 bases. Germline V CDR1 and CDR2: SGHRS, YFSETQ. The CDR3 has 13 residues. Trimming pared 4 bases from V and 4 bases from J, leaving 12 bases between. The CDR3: CASSRGDTYEQYF. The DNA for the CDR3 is TGCGCCAGCAGCAGAGGGGACACATACGAGCAGTACTTC. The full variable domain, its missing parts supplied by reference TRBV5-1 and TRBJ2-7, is KAGVTQTPRYLIKTRGQQVTLSCSPISGHRSVSWYQQTPGQGLQFLFEYFSETQRNKGNFPGRFSGRQFSNSRSEMNVSTLELGDSALYLCASSRGDTYEQYFGPGTRLTVT.

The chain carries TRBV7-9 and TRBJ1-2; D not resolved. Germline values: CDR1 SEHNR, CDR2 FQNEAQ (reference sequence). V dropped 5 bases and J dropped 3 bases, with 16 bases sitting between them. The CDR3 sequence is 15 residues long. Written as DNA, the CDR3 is TGTGCCAGCAGCCCAGGTACGGGAATCGACTATGGCTACACCTTC. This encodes CASSPGTGIDYGYTF.